Shown below are 27 T cell receptor beta chains from a single sample sequenced in a study of cytomegalovirus exposure and HLA in healthy donors. The data were produced by immunoSEQ multiplex PCR, yet TCRdb's version contains in-frame clones alone and is incomplete. In the table there are some 100,000 clones, roughly nine tenths of which are singletons. Sample: PBMCs. These receptors were taken from a man in his late teens or twenties in good health and CMV-seropositive.

The V gene is TRBV7-8, the J gene TRBJ2-3, with D perhaps matching TRBD2 (6 bases). Per the germline V gene, CDR1 is SGHVS and CDR2 is FQNEAQ. Trimming removed 5 bases from V and 0 bases from J, with 18 bases in between. CDR3 length equals 17 residues. The CDR3 loop reads CASSSSWGVPSTDTQYF. Here the CDR3 DNA reads TGTGCCAGCAGCAGCAGTTGGGGGGTCCCTAGCACAGATACGCAGTATTTT.

The chain carries TRBV5-5 and TRBJ2-3; TRBD2 matches at 11 bases. V dropped 0 bases and J dropped 0; count of bases not matched to a gene: 6. CDR3 length: 18 amino acids. Germline V CDR1 and CDR2: SGHKS, YYEKEE (reference sequence). CDR3 region: CASSLDLAGGLSTDTQYF. The CDR3 DNA is TGTGCCAGCAGCTTGGATCTAGCGGGGGGACTTAGCACAGATACGCAGTATTTT.

V is TRBV7-8 and J is TRBJ1-6; D not certain. The CDR3 is 15 amino acids. CDR1 SGHVS and CDR2 FQNEAQ come from the germline V gene. V was cut by 5 bases and J by 10 bases, with 18 bases left in between. The CDR3, as DNA: TGTGCCAGCAGCCCCAGGCCAGACGGTGACTCACCCCTCCACTTT. Protein: CASSPRPDGDSPLHF.

This rearrangement joins TRBV7-9 to TRBJ2-5; D possibly corresponds to TRBD1 (5 bases). The CDR3 runs 14 residues. The V end was cut by 3 bases, the J end by 5 bases, with 13 bases between. The germline CDR1 and CDR2 sequences are SEHNR and FQNEAQ (reference sequence). The DNA for the CDR3 is TGTGCCAGCAGCTTTGCAGGGCTGCCCGAGACCCAGTACTTC. This gives the protein CASSFAGLPETQYF.

The chain links TRBV4-3 to TRBJ2-5; TRBD2 agrees at 16 bases. Germline V gives CDR1 LGHNA, CDR2 YSLEER. The CDR3 length is 16 residues. With 4 bases clipped from V and 4 bases from J, the junction kept 3 bases outside the gene matches. The CDR3 sequence: CASSLGTSGGAETQYF. CDR3 bases: TGCGCCAGCAGCCTAGGGACTAGCGGGGGGGCAGAGACCCAGTACTTC.

The rearrangement joins TRBV11-2 to TRBJ2-3; 7 nucleotides align to TRBD1. Germline trimming cut 6 bases from V and 5 bases from J; bases unmatched to any gene: 20. The germline gives CDR1 SGHAT, CDR2 FQNNGV. The CDR3 loop spans 18 amino acids. CDR3 nucleotide sequence: TGTGCCAGCAGTTCAAAACCCGACAGGGTGGGCTTTTTAGATACGCAGTATTTT. Amino acid sequence: CASSSKPDRVGFLDTQYF.

The chain joins TRBV6-6 to TRBJ1-1; 7 positions agree with TRBD1. The CDR3 totals 14 residues. Germline V gene lookup returns CDR1 MNHNY and CDR2 SVGAGI (reference sequence). The V and J ends lost 7 bases and 2 bases, in that order; junction bases with no gene match: 7. The CDR3, as DNA: TGTGCCAGCACAATTAACAGGGGTAACACTGAAGCTTTCTTT. This gives the protein CASTINRGNTEAFF.

The chain is built from TRBV30 and TRBJ1-4, with D maybe TRBD1 (5 bases). Germline CDR1 and CDR2: GTSNPN and SVGIG (reference sequence). The CDR3 loop spans 12 amino acids. V gave up 7 bases and J gave up 3 bases, with 9 bases separating them. The CDR3 here is CALRGSNEKLFF. CDR3 sequence (DNA): TGTGCCTTAAGGGGATCTAATGAAAAACTGTTTTTT.

This chain connects TRBV10-3 to TRBJ2-1, with 7 bases matching TRBD1. J lost 5 bases, V lost 0 bases, and 7 bases had no gene match. The CDR3 contains 16 residues. CDR1 is ENHRY, CDR2 SYGVKD, per germline. CDR3 sequence (DNA): TGTGCCATCAGTGAGTCGAGAGGGGGCCAAAACAATGAGCAGTTCTTC. This translates into CAISESRGGQNNEQFF.

This clone was seen repeatedly, ten times or more. The chain has TRBV15 and TRBJ2-3, with 8 bases lining up with TRBD1. CDR1 LNHNV and CDR2 YYDKDF come from the germline V gene (reference sequence). V lost 5 bases and J lost 3; bases outside the gene matches: 7. The CDR3 length is 15 residues. CDR3 residues: CATSGSGGATDTQYF. The DNA of the CDR3 is TGTGCCACCAGCGGATCAGGGGGCGCGACAGATACGCAGTATTTT. The full variable domain, rest sourced from reference TRBV15 and TRBJ2-3, is DAMVIQNPRYQVTQFGKPVTLSCSQTLNHNVMYWYQQKSSQAPKLLFHYYDKDFNNEADTPDNFQSRRPNTSFCFLDIRSPGLGDTAMYLCATSGSGGATDTQYFGPGTRLTVL.

The gene calls are TRBV19 and TRBJ1-2; 9 nucleotides match TRBD1. This CDR3 comprises 13 residues. CDR1 and CDR2 from the germline V gene are LNHDA and SQIVND (reference sequence). The ends lost 6 bases at V and 8 bases at J; junction bases unmatched: 7. CDR3: CASRHRGLGGYTF. CDR3 nucleotides: TGTGCCAGTAGGCACAGGGGGCTCGGGGGCTACACCTTC.

The rearrangement links TRBV19 to TRBJ2-3; D possibly corresponds to TRBD2 (6 bases). Germline V gene sequence: CDR1 LNHDA, CDR2 SQIVND (reference sequence). The CDR3 length is 18 residues. Trimming took 7 bases from V and 0 from J, leaving 23 bases between them. The CDR3 sequence: CASKSLERWGTSTDTQYF. In DNA form, the CDR3 reads TGTGCCAGTAAGTCCTTGGAACGCTGGGGGACTAGCACAGATACGCAGTATTTT.

The chain combines TRBV11-2 with TRBJ2-1; 7 bases agree with TRBD1. The junction had 12 bases not matched to a gene; V was cut back by 2 bases and J by 5 bases. The CDR3 totals 17 residues. Germline V gene lookup returns CDR1 SGHAT and CDR2 FQNNGV. CDR3 bases: TGTGCCAGCAGCTTAAGACAGGGCCCGAGGGTCGACAATGAGCAGTTCTTC. Translation gives CASSLRQGPRVDNEQFF. The full variable domain, rest sourced from reference TRBV11-2 and TRBJ2-1, is EAGVAQSPRYKIIEKRQSVAFWCNPISGHATLYWYQQILGQGPKLLIQFQNNGVVDDSQLPKDRFSAERLKGVDSTLKIQPAKLEDSAVYLCASSLRQGPRVDNEQFFGPGTRLTVL.

This sequence joins TRBV2 and TRBJ1-6; D gene ambiguous. Trimming pared 1 base from V and 7 bases from J, leaving 14 bases between. Germline V gene sequence: CDR1 SNHLY, CDR2 FYNNEI. The CDR3 has 16 residues. The CDR3 region is CASSEGGAEYNSPLHF. CDR3 sequence (DNA): TGTGCCAGCAGTGAAGGAGGCGCGGAGTACAATTCACCCCTCCACTTT.

CDR3 coding DNA: TGTGCCAGCAGTGAACCAGACACCCTGGGCACTAATGAAAAACTGTTTTTT. Its protein product is CASSEPDTLGTNEKLFF. J is TRBJ1-4 and V is TRBV2; D gene unclear. The germline gives CDR1 SNHLY, CDR2 FYNNEI. V lost 2 bases to trimming and J lost 2 bases, with 15 bases between them. This CDR3 has 17 residues.

V usage is TRBV7-6 and J usage is TRBJ1-3, with D unclear. V was pared by 5 bases and J by 3 bases, with 14 bases between. There are 15 residues in the CDR3. Looked up from germline, CDR1 is SGHVS and CDR2 is FNYEAQ. CDR3 DNA sequence: TGTGCCAGCAGCCCTAGCACCGAGATTGGAAACACCATATATTTT. Amino acid sequence: CASSPSTEIGNTIYF.

The chain joins TRBV7-2 to TRBJ2-1, with D possibly being TRBD2 (5 bases). The V gene's germline CDR1 is SGHTA and CDR2 FQGNSA. The ends were cut back, 3 bases at V and 8 bases at J, with 17 bases in the middle. The CDR3 contains 15 residues. CDR3 residues: CASSLFGGSRDEQFF. The CDR3, as DNA: TGTGCCAGCAGCTTGTTCGGTGGATCGAGGGATGAGCAGTTCTTC.

The chain uses TRBV5-4 and TRBJ1-2; D is unclear. The V end was cut by 1 base, the J end by 4 bases, with 11 bases between. The CDR3 consists of 14 residues. Germline V CDR1 and CDR2: SGHNT, YYREEE (reference sequence). This chain's CDR3 is CASSLRQASYGYTF. CDR3 coding DNA: TGTGCCAGCAGCTTGAGGCAGGCTTCCTATGGCTACACCTTC.

V and J are TRBV27 and TRBJ2-1; possibly TRBD2 for D (5 bases). CDR1 and CDR2 (germline): MNHEY, SMNVEV (reference sequence). The V end was cut by 3 bases, the J end by 5 bases, with 17 bases between. The CDR3 length is 16 residues. CDR3 region: CASSLGSRGWNNEQFF. CDR3 nucleotide sequence: TGTGCCAGCAGTTTGGGAAGCCGGGGATGGAACAATGAGCAGTTCTTC.

The chain has TRBV5-1 and TRBJ2-2, with a possible D match to TRBD2 (6 bases). The CDR3 spans 15 residues. Trimming took 5 bases from V and 6 from J, leaving 17 bases between them. Germline lookup yields CDR1 SGHRS and CDR2 YFSETQ. The CDR3 protein is CASRQNTGDAGELFF. In nucleotides, the CDR3 is TGCGCCAGCAGGCAAAACACGGGAGACGCCGGGGAGCTGTTTTTT.

This chain joins TRBV5-1 and TRBJ1-2; TRBD1 aligns across 7 bases. The V and J ends lost 4 bases and 4 bases, in that order; junction bases with no gene match: 10. Germline CDR1 SGHRS, CDR2 YFSETQ. The CDR3 has 15 residues. The CDR3 reads CASSPLTGRSYGYTF. The CDR3 coding sequence is TGCGCCAGCAGCCCATTGACAGGGAGAAGCTATGGCTACACCTTC.

The chain uses TRBV5-1 and TRBJ1-4; no definite D call. Trimming took off 1 base at V and 0 bases at J, with 10 bases between the two ends. Germline CDR1 and CDR2: SGHRS and YFSETQ. The CDR3 contains 16 residues. CDR3 coding DNA: TGCGCCAGCAGCTTGCGGTCATTCACAACTAATGAAAAACTGTTTTTT. Translation: CASSLRSFTTNEKLFF.

This clone was picked up one time. V gene TRBV6-1 combines with J gene TRBJ1-5; D call uncertain. V gave up 1 base and J gave up 4 bases, with 5 bases separating them. The V gene's germline CDR1 is MNHNS and CDR2 SASEGT. This CDR3 has 13 residues. The CDR3 DNA is TGTGCCAGCAGTGAAGTCAGAAATCAGCCCCAGCATTTT. This gives the protein CASSEVRNQPQHF.

The V gene is TRBV9, the J gene TRBJ2-1; maybe TRBD1 (5 bases). V lost 0 bases and J lost 6, with 19 bases in between. Germline loops: CDR1 SGDLS, CDR2 YYNGEE. The CDR3 spans 17 residues. CDR3 coding DNA: TGTGCCAGCAGCGTAGCTTCGGGTTCAAGAAGGGGCAATGAGCAGTTCTTC. It specifies CASSVASGSRRGNEQFF.

J is TRBJ2-5 and V is TRBV4-2; 11 bases line up with TRBD2. The germline gives CDR1 LGHNA, CDR2 YNFKEQ. The CDR3 is made up of 15 amino acids. Trimming removed 4 bases from V and 4 bases from J; junction bases left unmatched: 5. CDR3 residues: CASSLAGGAGETQYF. The DNA of the CDR3 is TGTGCCAGCAGCCTAGCGGGGGGGGCCGGAGAGACCCAGTACTTC.

The rearrangement joins TRBV7-2 to TRBJ2-7; TRBD2 is a possible D gene (6 bases). The CDR3 contains 15 residues. V dropped 4 bases and J dropped 4 bases, with 17 bases sitting between them. Germline loops: CDR1 SGHTA, CDR2 FQGNSA. CDR3 amino acids: CASSSRSAGPYEQYF. The CDR3 DNA reads as TGTGCCAGCAGCTCACGGTCCGCGGGACCTTACGAGCAGTACTTC.

The genes are TRBV6-6 and TRBJ1-2, with D hard to call. The length of the CDR3 is 14 residues. Trimming stripped 7 bases from V and 3 bases from J, with 15 bases between. From germline, CDR1 is MNHNY and CDR2 SVGAGI (reference sequence). CDR3 sequence: CASTNFSLYYGYTF. The CDR3, as DNA: TGTGCCAGCACCAACTTCTCACTTTACTATGGCTACACCTTC.